What follows are 29 T cell receptor beta chains derived from one specimen sequenced in a study of graft-versus-host responses after intestinal transplantation (dated by TCRdb to the early 2020s). What the time point label conveys for this sample: cells obtained before transplantation from donor or recipient. The library was generated by the immunoSEQ multiplex PCR assay. TCRdb provides this immuneACCESS table in a form limited to in-frame rearrangements. Some clones are lacking; in checked studies, under half of them reflect an unresolved V gene, and why the rest are absent is not known. The sample data list 55,000 to 75,000 clones, and around 82% of these were observed just once. The ten most abundant clones make up about 0.4% of the sample. These receptors have no known antigen. This material consisted of unstimulated CD4+ T cells sorted from spleen or lymph node cells, taken before transplant. The receptor source for this set is a human donor who was the organ donor for an intestinal transplant.

The chain joins TRBV7-2 to TRBJ1-6, with D possibly matching TRBD1 (5 bases). The CDR3 spans 14 residues. The ends were cut back, 5 bases at V and 6 bases at J, with 11 bases in the middle. CDR1 SGHTA and CDR2 FQGNSA come from the germline V gene. The CDR3 loop reads CASSRQTVNSPLHF. The CDR3 DNA reads TGTGCCAGCAGCCGTCAGACAGTTAATTCACCCCTCCACTTT.

The rearrangement joins TRBV5-1 to TRBJ2-1; TRBD2 aligns across 11 bases. Germline V gene lookup returns CDR1 SGHRS and CDR2 YFSETQ. Trimming took 1 base from V and 3 from J; bases not matched to a gene: 0. This CDR3 contains 15 residues. CDR3 protein: CASSLLAGGYNEQFF. Written as DNA, the CDR3 is TGCGCCAGCAGCTTGCTAGCGGGGGGCTACAATGAGCAGTTCTTC.

The chain uses TRBV5-4 and TRBJ2-2; 11 nucleotides agree with TRBD1. CDR3 length: 16 residues. The junction had 9 bases not matched to a gene; V was cut back by 4 bases and J by 7 bases. Germline lookup yields CDR1 SGHNT and CDR2 YYREEE (reference sequence). The CDR3 protein is CASSPDRGLMNGELFF. The CDR3 coding sequence is TGTGCCAGCAGCCCGGACAGGGGGCTTATGAACGGGGAGCTGTTTTTT.

The chain employs TRBV4-1 and TRBJ1-2; 10 bases agree with TRBD1. This CDR3 is 15 amino acids long. Looked up from germline, CDR1 is MGHRA and CDR2 is YSYEKL. The junction had 3 bases not matched to a gene; V was cut back by 0 bases and J by 5 bases. DNA of the CDR3: TGCGCCAGCAGCCAAGATAGGGACAGGGGTTATGGCTACACCTTC. This codes for CASSQDRDRGYGYTF.

The rearrangement uses TRBV13 and TRBJ2-7; TRBD2 matches at 15 bases. Looked up from germline, CDR1 is PRHDT and CDR2 is FYEKMQ (reference sequence). This CDR3 has 19 residues. The trim removed 3 bases at V and 3 bases at J, leaving 12 bases unmatched. The chain's CDR3 is CASSFIGGLAGGGSYEQYV. The DNA for the CDR3 is TGTGCCAGCAGCTTTATTGGGGGACTAGCGGGGGGCGGGAGCTACGAGCAGTACGTC.

J is TRBJ1-6 and V is TRBV4-3, with D unclear. V was trimmed by 0 bases and J by 7 bases, leaving 10 bases between them. The CDR3 contains 15 residues. The V gene's germline CDR1 is LGHNA and CDR2 YSLEER. The CDR3 coding sequence is TGCGCCAGCAGCCAAGAGTGGGCAAAGAATTCACCCCTCCACTTT. Residues: CASSQEWAKNSPLHF.

This sequence joins TRBV7-6 and TRBJ1-2; a weak D match, TRBD1 (5 bases). Germline CDR1 SGHVS, CDR2 FNYEAQ. CDR3 length equals 15 residues. V lost 4 bases and J 4 bases, leaving 16 bases between the germline ends. The CDR3 spells CASSYRPQRGYGYTF. CDR3 DNA sequence: TGTGCCAGCAGCTACCGGCCCCAAAGGGGCTATGGCTACACCTTC.

The rearrangement uses TRBV5-1 and TRBJ1-4, with D maybe TRBD1 (5 bases). CDR1 and CDR2 from the germline V gene are SGHRS and YFSETQ. Trimming stripped 2 bases from V and 2 bases from J, with 7 bases between. This CDR3 has 14 amino acids. The CDR3 DNA reads as TGCGCCAGCAGCTTAGGACATACTAATGAAAAACTGTTTTTT. It translates to CASSLGHTNEKLFF. Full variable domain (outside the CDR3, taken from reference TRBV5-1 and TRBJ1-4): KAGVTQTPRYLIKTRGQQVTLSCSPISGHRSVSWYQQTPGQGLQFLFEYFSETQRNKGNFPGRFSGRQFSNSRSEMNVSTLELGDSALYLCASSLGHTNEKLFFGSGTQLSVL.

The chain uses TRBV28 and TRBJ1-2; possible D gene TRBD1, 6 bases. V lost 8 bases, J lost 7 bases, and 32 bases lay in between. Per the germline V gene, CDR1 is MDHEN and CDR2 is SYDVKM. This CDR3 has 18 residues. The CDR3 sequence is CASLGTQGLPGSLVGYTF. The CDR3 coding sequence is TGTGCCAGCCTCGGGACACAGGGTCTGCCGGGAAGTCTGGTTGGCTACACCTTC.

V and J are TRBV7-3 and TRBJ2-1; D unclear. This CDR3 contains 13 residues. Germline CDR1 and CDR2: SGHTA and FQGTGA. Trimming took 0 bases from V and 8 from J, leaving 8 bases between them. CDR3: CASSLTFSDEQFF. The CDR3 bases are TGTGCCAGCAGCTTAACCTTTTCGGATGAGCAGTTCTTC.

This clone was recorded only once. V and J are TRBV27 and TRBJ2-2; the D gene is possibly TRBD1 (5 bases). CDR3 length: 13 residues. The V end lost 1 base, the J end lost 8 bases, and 8 bases lay between the germline ends. The germline V gene has CDR1 MNHEY and CDR2 SMNVEV (reference sequence). As DNA, the CDR3 is TGTGCCAGCAGTTTATTGCGGACAGGGGAGCTGTTTTTT. Its protein is CASSLLRTGELFF.

This rearrangement joins TRBV7-9 to TRBJ1-6, with D unresolved. Trimming shortened V by 5 bases and J by 0 bases, and 5 bases separated the two germline ends. CDR1 and CDR2 from the germline V gene are SEHNR and FQNEAQ (reference sequence). CDR3 length: 14 amino acids. CDR3 region: CASSRDSYNSPLHF. Written as DNA, the CDR3 is TGTGCCAGCAGCCGGGACTCCTATAATTCACCCCTCCACTTT. Supplemented by reference TRBV7-9 and TRBJ1-6, the full variable domain reads DTGVSQNPRHKITKRGQNVTFRCDPISEHNRLYWYRQTLGQGPEFLTYFQNEAQLEKSRLLSDRFSAERPKGSFSTLEIQRTEQGDSAMYLCASSRDSYNSPLHFGNGTRLTVT.

J is TRBJ1-4 and V is TRBV6-5, with 10 bases aligning to TRBD1. The CDR3 extends over 16 amino acids. In germline, CDR1 is MNHEY, CDR2 SVGAGI. V shed 4 bases, J shed 7 bases, and the junction held 9 bases outside the gene matches. Here the CDR3 DNA reads TGTGCCAGCAGTTCCCGGGACAGGGGAGCGGCTGAAAAACTGTTTTTT. As protein: CASSSRDRGAAEKLFF.

The V gene is TRBV2, the J gene TRBJ2-1; tentatively, D is TRBD2 (6 bases). Trimming took 3 bases from V and 12 from J, leaving 21 bases between them. The germline V gene has CDR1 SNHLY and CDR2 FYNNEI. The CDR3 is 15 amino acids. The CDR3 region has the DNA TGTGCCAGCAGTGATCGAGCCGGGACTCGAAAAAGGCAGTTCTTC. Amino acids: CASSDRAGTRKRQFF.

The chain joins TRBV7-6 to TRBJ1-5; a weak D match, TRBD1 (5 bases). This CDR3 is 14 amino acids long. Germline values: CDR1 SGHVS, CDR2 FNYEAQ. Trimming cost V 5 bases and J 7 bases, with 15 bases left between them. CDR3 sequence (DNA): TGTGCCAGCAGCCCCGCTCAGGGCTTGCAGCCCCAGCATTTT. Its protein is CASSPAQGLQPQHF.

The genes are TRBV5-1 and TRBJ1-1; D unclear. CDR1 is SGHRS and CDR2 is YFSETQ in the germline V gene. Trimming took 4 bases from V and 6 from J, leaving 16 bases between them. There are 14 residues in the CDR3. The CDR3 is CASSLSDTVAEAFF. CDR3 bases: TGCGCCAGCAGCCTCTCCGACACCGTCGCTGAAGCTTTCTTT.

The CDR3 loop is CASSIWQGGGGNQPQHF. The CDR3 coding sequence is TGTGCCAGTAGTATCTGGCAAGGGGGGGGAGGCAATCAGCCCCAGCATTTT. The chain couples TRBV19 to TRBJ1-5; D might be TRBD1 (6 bases). The CDR3 is 17 residues long. Deletions cut 3 bases from V and 2 bases from J, with 17 bases between. CDR1 and CDR2 (germline): LNHDA, SQIVND (reference sequence).

This clone was seen a single time. The rearrangement joins TRBV9 to TRBJ1-2; TRBD1 agrees at 7 bases. After removal of 2 bases from V and 8 bases from J, the junction contained 6 bases not matched to a gene. The CDR3 sequence is 13 residues long. Per germline, CDR1 SGDLS and CDR2 YYNGEE. DNA of the CDR3: TGTGCCAGCAGCGTCACAGGGGTGGCGGGCTACACCTTC. Encoded protein: CASSVTGVAGYTF.

The chain is built from TRBV11-3 and TRBJ2-2, with D unresolved. Deletions cut 5 bases from V and 5 bases from J, with 3 bases between. Germline-derived CDR1 and CDR2 are SGHNT and YENEEA. The CDR3 spans 11 residues. This chain's CDR3 is CASSTTGELFF. The CDR3 DNA is TGTGCCAGCAGCACTACCGGGGAGCTGTTTTTT.

The V call is TRBV9, the J call TRBJ2-6; D is ambiguous. Germline loops: CDR1 SGDLS, CDR2 YYNGEE. The length of the CDR3 is 18 residues. Trimming took 0 bases from V and 0 from J, leaving 13 bases between them. The CDR3 is CASSVVPGTSSGANVLTF. Here the CDR3 DNA reads TGTGCCAGCAGCGTAGTGCCAGGAACGAGCTCTGGGGCCAACGTCCTGACTTTC.

The gene calls are TRBV5-1 and TRBJ2-1, with D possibly matching TRBD2 (7 bases). Germline CDR1 SGHRS, CDR2 YFSETQ. The CDR3 runs 15 residues. V dropped 2 bases and J dropped 8 bases, with 17 bases sitting between them. CDR3 DNA sequence: TGCGCCAGCAGCTTTCGGGGGGCTGCTGGGGATGAGCAGTTCTTC. This translates into CASSFRGAAGDEQFF.

The table lists this clone with a few counts. V and J are TRBV7-2 and TRBJ2-4; 9 nucleotides align to TRBD2. V shed 5 bases, J shed 11 bases, and the junction held 19 bases outside the gene matches. The CDR3 contains 17 residues. CDR1 and CDR2 from the germline V gene are SGHTA and FQGNSA. CDR3 in DNA: TGTGCCAGCAGCCTAGTAGAGCCGGGACTAGCCACAGTTGTTCAGTACTTC. It encodes CASSLVEPGLATVVQYF. The full variable domain, rest sourced from reference TRBV7-2 and TRBJ2-4, is GAGVSQSPSNKVTEKGKDVELRCDPISGHTALYWYRQSLGQGLEFLIYFQGNSAPDKSGLPSDRFSAERTGGSVSTLTIQRTQQEDSAVYLCASSLVEPGLATVVQYFGAGTRLSVL.

This chain joins TRBV6-1 and TRBJ2-7, with no clear D. Looked up from germline, CDR1 is MNHNS and CDR2 is SASEGT. The ends were cut back, 3 bases at V and 0 bases at J, with 9 bases in the middle. This CDR3 has 14 amino acids. The CDR3: CASSDEASSYEQYV. CDR3 sequence (DNA): TGTGCCAGCAGTGATGAGGCCAGCTCCTACGAGCAGTACGTC.

V usage is TRBV5-6 and J usage is TRBJ2-7; D may be TRBD1 (6 bases). Trimming stripped 4 bases from V and 11 bases from J, with 25 bases between. Germline assignment: CDR1 SGHDT and CDR2 YYEEEE. This CDR3 comprises 15 residues. The CDR3 DNA follows: TGTGCCAGCAGCCCGGAGATGTCAGGGGAAGTCTTGGAGTACGTC. Translating gives CASSPEMSGEVLEYV.

This clone has a single count. The junction departs from germline at one end; a sequencing error may be responsible. This chain links TRBV7-7 with TRBJ2-3; 9 bases are shared with TRBD1. This CDR3 has 16 residues. Germline assignment: CDR1 SSHAT and CDR2 FNYEAQ (reference sequence). The CDR3 region is CASSLGPGQGADTQYF. The DNA for the CDR3 is TGTGCTAGCAGCTTAGGACCGGGACAGGGAGCAGATACGCAGTATTTT.

The chain recombines TRBV5-1 with TRBJ2-3; possible D gene TRBD2, 6 bases. The CDR3 contains 13 residues. V lost 3 bases and J lost 6, with 11 bases in between. From germline, CDR1 is SGHRS and CDR2 YFSETQ. CDR3 in amino acids: CASSSALADTQYF. In DNA, the CDR3 is TGCGCCAGCAGCTCGGCCCTAGCGGATACGCAGTATTTT.

This clone has just one count. This rearrangement joins TRBV6-6 to TRBJ2-5, with TRBD2 matching 10 bases. J was trimmed by 4 bases and V by 5 bases; bases with no gene match: 7. Germline V gives CDR1 MNHNY, CDR2 SVGAGI (reference sequence). The CDR3 has 15 amino acids. DNA of the CDR3: TGTGCCAGCAGTCCCGGGCTAGCGGGGGTAGAGACCCAGTACTTC. It codes for CASSPGLAGVETQYF.

The genes are TRBV19 and TRBJ2-7; possible D gene TRBD2, 7 bases. The CDR3 runs 14 residues. With 3 bases removed from V and 2 bases from J, the gap between germline ends came to 11 bases. The V gene's germline CDR1 is LNHDA and CDR2 SQIVND (reference sequence). DNA of the CDR3: TGTGCCAGTAGTATGAAGGGGGGGCCCTACGAGCAGTACGTC. Residues: CASSMKGGPYEQYV.

CDR3 amino acids: CASSRWGAGPGTGELFF. The CDR3 DNA sequence: TGTGCCAGCAGCCGATGGGGAGCGGGGCCGGGCACCGGGGAGCTGTTTTTT. This chain joins TRBV9 and TRBJ2-2, with 7 bases that match TRBD2. The length of the CDR3 is 17 residues. Germline values: CDR1 SGDLS, CDR2 YYNGEE. J was trimmed by 4 bases and V by 4 bases; bases with no gene match: 13.